The next 4 T cell receptor beta chains were all read from a single sample in a study of cytotoxic CD8 clonotypes in ibrutinib-treated CLL. Sequenced by immunoSEQ multiplex PCR; TCRdb stores in-frame clones only, minus some. The sample includes roughly 300,000 clones, less than 85% of them seen just once. The sequenced sample was PBMCs, obtained at disease progression, from a patient treated with ibrutinib. All receptors come from a human donor with chronic lymphocytic leukemia.

This clone was counted only a few times. J is TRBJ2-5 and V is TRBV7-6; TRBD2 matches 11 bases. Trimming at V came to 2 bases and at J to 4 bases, leaving 9 bases not matched to a gene. Germline-derived CDR1 and CDR2 are SGHVS and FNYEAQ. CDR3 length: 17 amino acids. The DNA for the CDR3 is TGTGCCAGCAGCTTACGCAGTCTAGCGGGGGGAATAGAGACCCAGTACTTC. Its translation: CASSLRSLAGGIETQYF.

This chain connects TRBV10-3 to TRBJ2-5; D not certain. Germline CDR1 is ENHRY and CDR2 is SYGVKD. The CDR3 loop spans 14 amino acids. The germline V and J ends were trimmed by 0 bases and 4 bases, with 9 bases remaining between them. This chain's CDR3 is CAISESLGSETQYF. In nucleotides, the CDR3 is TGTGCCATCAGTGAGTCTTTGGGATCAGAGACCCAGTACTTC.

This chain uses TRBV4-1 with TRBJ2-3; unclear D gene. Germline-derived CDR1 and CDR2 are MGHRA and YSYEKL. The CDR3 is made up of 11 amino acids. Deletions cut 4 bases from V and 6 bases from J, with 5 bases between. The CDR3 sequence is CASSRADTQYF. CDR3 coding DNA: TGCGCCAGCAGCCGAGCGGATACGCAGTATTTT.

The J gene is TRBJ2-3, the V gene TRBV5-1; TRBD2 matches at 11 bases. V dropped 0 bases and J dropped 0; count of bases not matched to a gene: 3. Germline V gene data show CDR1 as SGHRS and CDR2 as YFSETQ. The CDR3 consists of 17 residues. CDR3 DNA: TGCGCCAGCAGCTTGGATCTAGCGGGGGGTAGCACAGATACGCAGTATTTT. Translating it yields CASSLDLAGGSTDTQYF.